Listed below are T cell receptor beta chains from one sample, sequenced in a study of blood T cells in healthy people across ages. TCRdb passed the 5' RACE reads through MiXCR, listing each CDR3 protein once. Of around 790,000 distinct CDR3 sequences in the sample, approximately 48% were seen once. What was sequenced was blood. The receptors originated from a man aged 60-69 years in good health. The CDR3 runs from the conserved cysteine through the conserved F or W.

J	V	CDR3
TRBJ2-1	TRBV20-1	CSARQATPNNEQFF
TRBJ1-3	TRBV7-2	CASSLAGQNLGNTIYF
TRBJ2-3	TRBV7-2	CASSLVSGGASTDTQYF
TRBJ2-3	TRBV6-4	CASTQGLTDTQYF
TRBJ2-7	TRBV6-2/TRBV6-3	CASSYSYGQGAYEQYF
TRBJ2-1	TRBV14	CVSSPGHYEQFF
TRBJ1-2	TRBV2	CASSDDAGDGYTF
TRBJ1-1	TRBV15	CATSMDRQGDEAFF
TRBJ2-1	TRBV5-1	CASSLAFGEQFF
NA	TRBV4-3	CASSQDRQNLFSEQYF
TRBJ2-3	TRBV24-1	CATSGDGTDTQYF
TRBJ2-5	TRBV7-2	CASSLARTVQETQYF
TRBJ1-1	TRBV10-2	CANSHDPDRGAEAFF
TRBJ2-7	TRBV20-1	CSARRPSGGGYGKDYSRITNEQYF
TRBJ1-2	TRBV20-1	CSARVLTGVRLGYTF
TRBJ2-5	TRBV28	CASSNGGEYQETQYF
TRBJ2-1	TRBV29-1	CSASSRGGALTNEQFF
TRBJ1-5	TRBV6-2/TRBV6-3	CASRGRLNQPQHF
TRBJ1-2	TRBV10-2	CASSFGGKTEGYTF
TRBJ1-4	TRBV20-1	CSAVTGGDSEKLFF
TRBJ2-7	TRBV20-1	CSAASGGGLGSYEQYF
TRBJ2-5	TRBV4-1	CASSQVDREWKQYF
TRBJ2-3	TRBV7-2	CASSLSGGDGTDTQYF
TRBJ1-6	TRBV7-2	CASSLWGEGSPLHF
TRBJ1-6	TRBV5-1	CASKGTGQGGSPLHF
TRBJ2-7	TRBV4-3	CAGSPTAYATYEQYF
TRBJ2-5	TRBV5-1	CASSRDSGGRETQYF
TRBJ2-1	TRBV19	CASSFGSAGDEQFF
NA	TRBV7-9	CASSVSIGNIQYF
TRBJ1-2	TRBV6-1	CTSSDTINGYTF
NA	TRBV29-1	CSVEVAGGPYEQYF
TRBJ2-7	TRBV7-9	CASSLLRQGIDEQYF
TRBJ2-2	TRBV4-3	CASSQQLAGANTGELFF
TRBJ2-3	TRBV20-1	CSASSGFTDTQYF
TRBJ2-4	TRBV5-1	CASSPGLAVDKNIQYF
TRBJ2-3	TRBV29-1	CSVEKDTDTQYF
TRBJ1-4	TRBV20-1	CSARPPGTGFEKLFF
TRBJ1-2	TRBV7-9	CASSLDGALYGYTF
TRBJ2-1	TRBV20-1	CSARFVNEQFF
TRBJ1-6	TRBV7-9	CASSRDGNSPLHF
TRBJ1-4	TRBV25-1	CASSDDRGTNEKLFF
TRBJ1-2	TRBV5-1	CASSQGIVPSRPGDYGYTF
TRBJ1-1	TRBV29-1	CSVDRGTEAFF
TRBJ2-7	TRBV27	CASSLSGFLDSSYEQYF